These 30 T cell receptor beta chains originate from one sample sequenced in a study of blood T cell repertoires in COVID-19. Assay: immunoSEQ multiplex PCR; the TCRdb copy retains only in-frame clones and omits some. The profile shows some 300,000 clones, roughly nine tenths of them singletons. Specimen: PBMCs or T cells enriched from blood (not recorded which). The receptors derive from a woman in her thirties who had been exposed to COVID-19.

V gene TRBV5-1 combines with J gene TRBJ1-6; D gene unclear. V lost 4 bases and J 2 bases, leaving 16 bases between the germline ends. The germline V gene encodes CDR1 SGHRS and CDR2 YFSETQ. CDR3 size: 17 residues. CDR3 in DNA: TGCGCCAGCAGCCTGTCGCCGCGGGGAACCTATAATTCACCCCTCCACTTT. It is translated as CASSLSPRGTYNSPLHF.

The genes are TRBV27 and TRBJ2-5; D possibly corresponds to TRBD1 (6 bases). The CDR3 runs to 15 residues. CDR1 and CDR2 from the germline V gene are MNHEY and SMNVEV (reference sequence). Trimming removed 6 bases from V and 4 bases from J, with 18 bases in between. Written as DNA, the CDR3 is TGTGCCAGCAGCCTTTCACAGGGAACTCGAGAGACCCAGTACTTC. This translates into CASSLSQGTRETQYF.

The chain uses TRBV5-4 and TRBJ2-7; 12 nucleotides line up with TRBD1. This CDR3 is built from 12 residues. J was trimmed by 12 bases and V by 3 bases; bases with no gene match: 4. CDR1 and CDR2 from the germline V gene are SGHNT and YYREEE (reference sequence). CDR3 in amino acids: CASSSGQGAWYF. For the CDR3, the DNA is TGTGCCAGCAGCTCGGGACAGGGGGCTTGGTACTTC.

V and J are TRBV12-5 and TRBJ1-1, with TRBD1 as a possible D gene (6 bases). Trimming cost V 1 base and J 3 bases, with 6 bases left between them. CDR3 length: 13 residues. Per germline, CDR1 LGHNT and CDR2 FRNRAP. The CDR3 region has the DNA TGTGCTAGTGGTTTGGAGGGGGACACTGAAGCTTTCTTT. It is translated as CASGLEGDTEAFF.

The CDR3 DNA reads as TGTGCCAGCAGTTGGGACATTTTATCCTACGAGCAGTACTTC. This encodes CASSWDILSYEQYF. The rearrangement uses TRBV7-9 and TRBJ2-7, with D possibly TRBD1 on 6 matching bases. The CDR3 length is 14 residues. The V gene lost 6 bases and the J gene lost 1 base, with 13 bases spanning the gap. The germline CDR1 and CDR2 sequences are SEHNR and FQNEAQ (reference sequence).

Only a few counts were recorded for this clone. The chain couples TRBV4-1 to TRBJ2-2; D is perhaps TRBD2 (6 bases). CDR1 and CDR2 (germline): MGHRA, YSYEKL. The CDR3 consists of 18 residues. V lost 4 bases, J lost 2 bases, and 20 bases lay in between. CDR3 loop: CASSPRPVTGRNTGELFF. The CDR3 region has the DNA TGCGCCAGCAGCCCCCGACCAGTAACCGGGAGAAACACCGGGGAGCTGTTTTTT.

This clone was counted once. The V and J genes are TRBV19 and TRBJ1-2, with 7 bases fitting TRBD1. J gave up 6 bases and V 7 bases, and 20 bases lay outside the gene matches. The germline CDR1 and CDR2 sequences are LNHDA and SQIVND (reference sequence). The CDR3 runs to 17 residues. The CDR3: CASTIGTAASTTHGYTF. The CDR3 region has the DNA TGTGCCAGTACTATTGGGACAGCGGCCAGCACGACGCATGGCTACACCTTC.

This clone was found once. This chain joins TRBV11-2 and TRBJ1-5, with D uncertain. Germline V gene data show CDR1 as SGHAT and CDR2 as FQNNGV. V lost 6 bases, J lost 0 bases, and 6 bases lay in between. This CDR3 is built from 13 residues. CDR3 sequence (DNA): TGTGCCAGCAGAGAGAATAGCAATCAGCCCCAGCATTTT. Encoded protein: CASRENSNQPQHF. The full variable domain, its missing parts supplied by reference TRBV11-2 and TRBJ1-5, is EAGVAQSPRYKIIEKRQSVAFWCNPISGHATLYWYQQILGQGPKLLIQFQNNGVVDDSQLPKDRFSAERLKGVDSTLKIQPAKLEDSAVYLCASRENSNQPQHFGDGTRLSIL.

The chain recombines TRBV9 with TRBJ2-7, with 14 bases fitting TRBD2. The V gene's germline CDR1 is SGDLS and CDR2 YYNGEE. This CDR3 comprises 15 residues. The J segment lost 4 bases and the V segment lost 3 bases, leaving 3 bases of the junction unmatched. The CDR3, as DNA: TGTGCCAGCAGCGAGGGACTAGCGGGGGAATACGAGCAGTACTTC. The encoded protein is CASSEGLAGEYEQYF.

This chain links TRBV2 with TRBJ1-6; tentatively, D is TRBD1 (5 bases). The CDR3 has 16 residues. The germline V gene encodes CDR1 SNHLY and CDR2 FYNNEI. With 4 bases removed from V and 1 base from J, the gap between germline ends came to 11 bases. The CDR3 loop reads CASSGRERSYNSPLHF. The CDR3 DNA follows: TGTGCCAGCAGTGGCAGGGAACGGTCCTATAATTCACCCCTCCACTTT.

The J gene is TRBJ1-4, the V gene TRBV19; 7 nucleotides line up with TRBD1. Germline CDR1 and CDR2: LNHDA and SQIVND (reference sequence). The CDR3 is 16 residues long. Trimming removed 4 bases from V and 8 bases from J; junction bases left unmatched: 13. The CDR3 coding sequence is TGTGCCAGTAGTAGAGACCGACAGGGATGGAGCGAAAAACTGTTTTTT. Its translation: CASSRDRQGWSEKLFF. Full variable domain (remainder filled in from reference TRBV19 and TRBJ1-4): DGGITQSPKYLFRKEGQNVTLSCEQNLNHDAMYWYRQDPGQGLRLIYYSQIVNDFQKGDIAEGYSVSREKKESFPLTVTSAQKNPTAFYLCASSRDRQGWSEKLFFGSGTQLSVL.

The rearrangement joins TRBV3-1 (or the pseudogene TRBV3-2) to TRBJ1-6, with D uncertain. Germline V gene data show CDR1 as LGHDT and CDR2 as YNNKEL (reference sequence). The CDR3 spans 14 residues. V gave up 4 bases and J gave up 0 bases, with 4 bases separating them. CDR3 amino acids: CASSPLSYNSPLHF. CDR3 DNA: TGTGCCAGCAGCCCCCTCTCCTATAATTCACCCCTCCACTTT.

V gene TRBV2 combines with J gene TRBJ2-3; D is undetermined. V was pared by 2 bases and J by 0 bases, with 9 bases between. CDR1 SNHLY and CDR2 FYNNEI come from the germline V gene. This CDR3 comprises 15 residues. The CDR3 DNA sequence: TGTGCCAGCAGTGAAACGCCTATTAGCACAGATACGCAGTATTTT. As protein: CASSETPISTDTQYF. Full variable domain (rest looked up from reference TRBV2 and TRBJ2-3): EPEVTQTPSHQVTQMGQEVILRCVPISNHLYFYWYRQILGQKVEFLVSFYNNEISEKSEIFDDQFSVERPDGSNFTLKIRSTKLEDSAMYFCASSETPISTDTQYFGPGTRLTVL.

The CDR3 reads CASSQVGDSYEQYF. CDR3 nucleotides: TGCGCCAGCAGCCAAGTCGGGGACTCCTACGAGCAGTACTTC. This sequence joins TRBV4-1 and TRBJ2-7; D might be TRBD2 (5 bases). The CDR3 extends over 14 amino acids. The germline V and J ends were trimmed by 1 base and 0 bases, with 7 bases remaining between them. Germline values: CDR1 MGHRA, CDR2 YSYEKL.

This clone was detected once. This chain links TRBV5-6 with TRBJ1-1, with D perhaps TRBD1 (5 bases). CDR3 length: 14 amino acids. Trimming shortened V by 2 bases and J by 1 base, and 9 bases separated the two germline ends. Germline V gene lookup returns CDR1 SGHDT and CDR2 YYEEEE. CDR3 residues: CASSFRAQNTEAFF. The CDR3 coding sequence is TGTGCCAGCAGCTTCAGGGCCCAGAACACTGAAGCTTTCTTT.

Details on this clone: Other DNA sequences in this sample translate to the same CDR3. J is TRBJ1-2 and V is TRBV5-1, with 7 bases aligning to TRBD1. Germline-derived CDR1 and CDR2 are SGHRS and YFSETQ. The V segment lost 4 bases and the J segment 3 bases; nucleotides outside the gene matches: 3. This CDR3 spans 13 amino acids. The chain's CDR3 is CASSLTGDYGYTF. The CDR3 bases are TGCGCCAGCAGCCTTACAGGGGACTATGGCTACACCTTC.

The rearrangement joins TRBV28 to TRBJ2-7; TRBD1 is a possible D gene (6 bases). There are 15 residues in the CDR3. Per germline, CDR1 MDHEN and CDR2 SYDVKM. V dropped 5 bases and J dropped 7 bases, with 21 bases sitting between them. The CDR3: CASSANPGHSREQYF. CDR3 bases: TGTGCCAGCAGTGCGAACCCGGGACACTCCCGGGAGCAGTACTTC.

This clone was detected once. The rearrangement joins TRBV5-6 to TRBJ1-2, with a weak D call TRBD1 (6 bases). Trimming removed 2 bases from V and 0 bases from J, with 8 bases in between. This CDR3 is 14 amino acids long. Germline CDR1 and CDR2: SGHDT and YYEEEE. The CDR3 region is CASSLGQSNYGYTF. The CDR3 DNA reads as TGTGCCAGCAGCTTAGGACAGTCTAACTATGGCTACACCTTC.

This clone was seen a single time. The chain joins TRBV29-1 to TRBJ2-7; D perhaps matches TRBD1 (7 bases). Germline V gives CDR1 SQVTM, CDR2 ANQGSEA. CDR3 length: 15 amino acids. V lost 3 bases, J lost 2 bases, and 17 bases lay in between. For the CDR3, the DNA is TGCAGCGTTGAGGGGGGCAAGGGGGCCCCCTACGAGCAGTACTTC. Translated: CSVEGGKGAPYEQYF.

The chain has TRBV6-4 and TRBJ1-2; D may be TRBD1 (5 bases). The length of the CDR3 is 17 residues. V dropped 2 bases and J dropped 5 bases, with 21 bases sitting between them. Germline values: CDR1 MRHNA, CDR2 SNTAGT. CDR3 amino acids: CASSDPREAFGRYGYTF. The CDR3 coding sequence is TGTGCCAGCAGTGACCCCAGGGAGGCCTTTGGTAGGTATGGCTACACCTTC.

The chain carries TRBV19 and TRBJ2-7; TRBD1 might be the D (6 bases). The CDR3 is 16 amino acids. V lost 0 bases and J 3 bases, leaving 15 bases between the germline ends. Looked up from germline, CDR1 is LNHDA and CDR2 is SQIVND (reference sequence). CDR3: CASSIEWTDGFYEQYF. DNA of the CDR3: TGTGCCAGTAGTATAGAATGGACAGATGGGTTCTACGAGCAGTACTTC.

The chain is built from TRBV18 and TRBJ2-5; 11 bases are a match to TRBD1. The CDR3 has 15 residues. Germline V lookup: CDR1 KGHSH, CDR2 LQKENI. J gave up 6 bases and V 0 bases, and 3 bases lay outside the gene matches. The CDR3 sequence is CASSPPGQGGKTQYF. In DNA, the CDR3 is TGTGCCAGCTCACCACCGGGACAGGGGGGAAAGACCCAGTACTTC. The variable domain in full, with the rest retrieved from reference TRBV18 and TRBJ2-5, is NAGVMQNPRHLVRRRGQEARLRCSPMKGHSHVYWYRQLPEEGLKFMVYLQKENIIDESGMPKERFSAEFPKEGPSILRIQQVVRGDSAAYFCASSPPGQGGKTQYFGPGTRLLVL.

Only a few counts were recorded for this clone. The V gene is TRBV19, the J gene TRBJ2-1, with a possible D match to TRBD2 (6 bases). The CDR3 loop spans 14 amino acids. Trimming cost V 0 bases and J 3 bases, with 6 bases left between them. Per germline, CDR1 LNHDA and CDR2 SQIVND (reference sequence). The CDR3 protein is CASSIEEGYNEQFF. CDR3 bases: TGTGCCAGTAGTATAGAGGAGGGCTACAATGAGCAGTTCTTC.

The J gene is TRBJ2-7, the V gene TRBV27; no reliable D call. Trimming left V 2 bases short and J 2 bases short, with 10 bases between. This CDR3 is 14 amino acids long. Per germline, CDR1 MNHEY and CDR2 SMNVEV (reference sequence). CDR3 sequence reads: CASSLSYSTYEQYF. DNA for the CDR3: TGTGCCAGCAGTTTAAGTTACAGCACCTACGAGCAGTACTTC.

The chain links TRBV12-5 to TRBJ1-5; 8 positions match TRBD1. The CDR3 is made up of 17 amino acids. Germline V gene sequence: CDR1 LGHNT, CDR2 FRNRAP. V dropped 6 bases and J dropped 3; count of bases not matched to a gene: 13. The CDR3 DNA sequence: TGTGCTAGTGGCCCCGGGACAGGCGCCCCATTCAATCAGCCCCAGCATTTT. It specifies CASGPGTGAPFNQPQHF.

This clone was found a few times. The chain recombines TRBV10-1 with TRBJ2-2; 13 bases line up with TRBD2. Germline values: CDR1 WNHNN, CDR2 SYGVQD (reference sequence). With 3 bases clipped from V and 3 bases from J, the junction kept 16 bases outside the gene matches. This CDR3 has 21 residues. CDR3 coding DNA: TGCGCCAGCAGTGACAAATTCTTCGGACTAGCGGGGGCCCTTGACACCGGGGAGCTGTTTTTT. This translates into CASSDKFFGLAGALDTGELFF.

The J gene is TRBJ2-1, the V gene TRBV6-2 or TRBV6-3; unclear D gene. V dropped 4 bases and J dropped 8 bases, with 6 bases sitting between them. The CDR3 has 11 residues. Germline loops: CDR1 MNHEY, CDR2 SVGEGT. CDR3 loop: CASSLSDEQFF. For the CDR3, the DNA is TGTGCCAGCAGTTTGTCTGATGAGCAGTTCTTC.

The CDR3 here is CASSLLEEGYTF. CDR3 nucleotides: TGTGCCAGCAGCCTTCTAGAAGAGGGCTACACCTTC. The rearrangement uses TRBV28 and TRBJ1-2; D not certain. This CDR3 has 12 residues. V lost 6 bases to trimming and J lost 8 bases, with 13 bases between them. The V gene's germline CDR1 is MDHEN and CDR2 SYDVKM.

This chain connects TRBV2 to TRBJ2-3; possibly TRBD2 for D (6 bases). Germline loops: CDR1 SNHLY, CDR2 FYNNEI. V lost 10 bases and J lost 7, with 24 bases in between. This CDR3 contains 15 residues. CDR3: CATLGSRGGPNTQYF. The CDR3 DNA is TGTGCCACCCTCGGTTCGCGGGGTGGCCCGAATACGCAGTATTTT.

The chain links TRBV10-3 to TRBJ1-3; D is unclear. This CDR3 region has 16 residues. The ends were cut back, 7 bases at V and 1 base at J, with 17 bases in the middle. CDR1 is ENHRY and CDR2 is SYGVKD in the germline V gene. CDR3 nucleotides: TGTGCCATCACCGCAGGCGTTACTGGATCTGGAAACACCATATATTTT. This gives the protein CAITAGVTGSGNTIYF.